This T cell receptor beta chain was profiled in a study of blood T cells in healthy people across ages. Germline V gene lookup returns CDR1 MNHEY and CDR2 SVGEGT. V trimming: 6 bases; J trimming: 8 bases; junction bases outside the gene matches: 8. This CDR3 is 13 amino acids long. This clonotype was detected only once. A J-beta primer mix and a sample-barcoded 5' primer were used in a second PCR of about 7 to 12 cycles. One entry per CDR3 protein results from TCRdb running MiXCR on the 5' RACE reads. The sample lists roughly 1,300,000 distinct CDR3 sequences, approximately 59% occurring once. The chain combines TRBV6-2 or TRBV6-3 with TRBJ1-2, with TRBD1 matching over 8 bases. The sequence was obtained from a man younger than 30 in good health. The sample taken for sequencing was blood. The CDR3 DNA is TGTGCCAGCAGCAACGGACAGGGAAGAGGCTACACCTTC. Its translation is CASSNGQGRGYTF.